In its sample, the clone carrying this T cell receptor beta chain was seen a few times. Its specificity is not known. This record comes from a study of T-cell memory formation after mild COVID-19. At the level of the study: There were largely donor-specific TCR clusters.

This CDR3 is built from 15 residues. V was pared by 4 bases and J by 0 bases, with 4 bases of the junction left unmatched. The germline V gene encodes CDR1 LNHNV and CDR2 YYDKDF (reference sequence). 5'RACE with constant-segment primers built TCRalpha and TCRbeta cDNA libraries with UMIs. TCRdb analysed the 5' RACE reads with MiXCR anew, one entry per CDR3 protein. Among roughly 450,000 distinct CDR3 sequences listed, 18% were seen once. Overall study results and limits: Contracting CD4+ clones lay largely in CM and EM, with CD8+ ones residing in EMRA. The study detected some responding clones in pre-infection memory, suggesting cross-reactive memory joined.

Sequencing was done on a sample of PBMCs or a T cell subset sorted from them (not recorded which). The chain has TRBV15 and TRBJ2-5, with TRBD2 matching 8 bases. The source of this sequence is an adult woman who had mild COVID-19 (a few samples of this study predate the infection). Cell type and time point are not known. The CDR3 protein is CATSTRTSYQETQYF. The CDR3 bases are TGTGCCACCAGCACCCGGACTAGCTACCAAGAGACCCAGTACTTC.